What follows is one T cell receptor beta chain and its context. The target antigen is unknown. This record belongs to a study of post-analysis software for immune sequencing data. Study-level background: Patients had relapsing-remitting, secondary progressive or progressive-relapsing multiple sclerosis; some lacked subtype.

Unique molecular identifiers tagged the TCR beta cDNA libraries. cDNA molecules numbering about 470,000 came from roughly 1 to 10 million T cells. TCRdb independently ran MiXCR on the PCR reads; one entry per CDR3 protein. The data contain fewer than 850,000 distinct CDR3 sequences, roughly 46% of them singletons. Study-wide results and caveats: A significant reduction in normalized Chao1 diversity was observed in multiple sclerosis patients versus controls. In patients, TRBV5-6, TRBV5-1 and TRBV20-1 belonged to about five TRBV segments found more frequently than in controls.

Germline V gives CDR1 SGHRS, CDR2 YFSETQ. The V and J ends lost 0 bases and 5 bases, in that order; junction bases with no gene match: 4. The CDR3 is 15 residues long. The origin of this receptor is a girl aged 10 to 17 with multiple sclerosis. What was sequenced was blood. J is TRBJ2-5 and V is TRBV5-1; 10 bases agree with TRBD2. CDR3 in amino acids: CASSLDLLAGETQYF. In DNA, the CDR3 is TGCGCCAGCAGCTTGGACTTACTAGCGGGGGAGACCCAGTACTTC.